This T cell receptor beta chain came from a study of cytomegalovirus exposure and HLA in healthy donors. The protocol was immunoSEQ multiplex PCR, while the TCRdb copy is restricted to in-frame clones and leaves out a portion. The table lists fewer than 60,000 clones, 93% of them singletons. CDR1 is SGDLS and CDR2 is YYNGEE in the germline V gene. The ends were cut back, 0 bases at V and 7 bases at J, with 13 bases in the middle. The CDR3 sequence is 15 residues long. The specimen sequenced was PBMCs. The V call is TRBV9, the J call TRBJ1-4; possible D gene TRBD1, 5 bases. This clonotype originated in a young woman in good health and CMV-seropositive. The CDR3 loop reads CASSVGAGGAEKLFF. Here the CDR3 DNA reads TGTGCCAGCAGCGTAGGGGCGGGGGGAGCTGAAAAACTGTTTTTT.